The 27 T cell receptor beta chains below were found in one sample sequenced in a study of blood T cells in healthy people across ages. A sample-barcoded 5' primer and a J-beta primer mix were used in a second PCR of roughly 7 to 12 cycles. TCRdb reprocessed the 5' RACE reads via MiXCR and lists one record per CDR3 protein. The sample records 1.5 million to 2 million distinct CDR3 sequences, about 28% being singletons. Material for sequencing was blood. These receptors were obtained from a young woman in good health.

The chain couples TRBV20-1 to TRBJ2-5; D uncertain. Germline CDR1 DFQATT, CDR2 SNEGSKA (reference sequence). The germline V and J ends were trimmed by 3 bases and 5 bases, with 16 bases remaining between them. The CDR3 extends over 14 amino acids. The CDR3 region is CSARYKGGWETQYF. CDR3 sequence (DNA): TGCAGTGCTAGGTATAAAGGTGGATGGGAGACCCAGTACTTC.

The V and J genes are TRBV20-1 and TRBJ2-7, with TRBD2 matching 7 bases. Germline assignment: CDR1 DFQATT and CDR2 SNEGSKA (reference sequence). The CDR3 consists of 15 residues. The V and J ends lost 0 bases and 4 bases, in that order; junction bases with no gene match: 9. CDR3 bases: TGCAGTGCTAGAGATCTCCGGGGGGTCCAATACGAGCAGTACTTC. Translated: CSARDLRGVQYEQYF.

As regards this clonotype: Germline and junction disagree at one end, which may indicate a read error. The chain employs TRBV6-5 and TRBJ1-6; 7 positions match TRBD1. The CDR3 consists of 15 residues. Per the germline V gene, CDR1 is MNHEY and CDR2 is SVGAGI. The CDR3 region is CASSRGGKRDSPPHF. DNA for the CDR3: TGTGCCAGCAGTCGAGGGGGCAAAAGAGACTCCCCCCCCCACTTT.

Regarding this clonotype: This sequence may be a read error, since a much larger clone differs from it by one base. The chain recombines TRBV7-2 with TRBJ2-7, with TRBD2 matching over 9 bases. Unmatched junction bases numbered 21, after V lost 11 bases and J lost 7 bases. The germline V gene encodes CDR1 SGHTA and CDR2 FQGNSA. This CDR3 contains 16 residues. CDR3 nucleotides: TGTGCCGGCACTCAGGGGGGGACTAGCCCTATCCGAGAGCAGTACTTC. Protein sequence: CAGTQGGTSPIREQYF.

The V gene is TRBV4-2, the J gene TRBJ2-1; D not resolved. Germline V CDR1 and CDR2: LGHNA, YNFKEQ. This CDR3 has 16 residues. V was trimmed by 0 bases and J by 0 bases, leaving 9 bases between them. In DNA, the CDR3 is TGTGCCAGCAGCCAAGATCAGGACCCCTCCTACAATGAGCAGTTCTTC. Translation: CASSQDQDPSYNEQFF.

This chain links TRBV11-2 with TRBJ2-1; TRBD2 agrees at 9 bases. The CDR3 contains 17 residues. CDR1 is SGHAT and CDR2 is FQNNGV in the germline V gene. The V segment lost 5 bases and the J segment 3 bases; nucleotides outside the gene matches: 11. Here the CDR3 reads CASSRGRLAGSYNEQFF. CDR3 DNA: TGTGCCAGCAGCAGAGGGAGGCTAGCGGGGAGCTACAATGAGCAGTTCTTC.

This clonotype was found many times. This chain connects TRBV20-1 to TRBJ2-5; tentative D call: TRBD2 (5 bases). Germline V gene sequence: CDR1 DFQATT, CDR2 SNEGSKA (reference sequence). V lost 5 bases and J lost 2, with 15 bases in between. This CDR3 spans 14 amino acids. The CDR3 DNA follows: TGCAGTGCTTACGCGGGTACAGCTCAAGAGACCCAGTACTTC. Translating it yields CSAYAGTAQETQYF.

The chain recombines TRBV6-1 with TRBJ2-6, with unresolved D. Looked up from germline, CDR1 is MNHNS and CDR2 is SASEGT. Between the trimmed V and J ends, which lost 8 bases and 0 bases, there was a span of 11 bases. This CDR3 comprises 15 residues. The CDR3 bases are TGTGCCAGCGGGAAACAGCTCTCTGGGGCCAACGTCCTGACTTTC. It encodes CASGKQLSGANVLTF.

This clonotype appeared a few times. The chain combines TRBV20-1 with TRBJ2-1; D perhaps matches TRBD2 (5 bases). Germline CDR1 DFQATT, CDR2 SNEGSKA (reference sequence). Trimming left V 1 base short and J 12 bases short, with 10 bases between. The CDR3 covers 11 residues. Here the CDR3 DNA reads TGCAGTGCTAGAGTTATGGGAGTGCAGTTCTTC. This codes for CSARVMGVQFF.

The V call is TRBV6-5, the J call TRBJ1-1; 9 positions match TRBD1. J gave up 9 bases and V 5 bases, and 4 bases lay outside the gene matches. Germline-derived CDR1 and CDR2 are MNHEY and SVGAGI. The CDR3 sequence is 12 residues long. CDR3 amino acids: CASSAGQGKAFF. The CDR3, as DNA: TGTGCCAGCAGTGCGGGACAGGGAAAAGCTTTCTTT.

There are many counts of this clonotype. The chain couples TRBV29-1 to TRBJ2-5; a weak D match, TRBD2 (7 bases). The CDR3 is 13 amino acids. Germline assignment: CDR1 SQVTM and CDR2 ANQGSEA. V was pared by 6 bases and J by 1 base, with 12 bases between. The CDR3 coding sequence is TGCAGCGTCAGGGGACTAACCCAAGAGACCCAGTACTTC. Translating it yields CSVRGLTQETQYF. The entire variable domain, with the rest obtained from reference TRBV29-1 and TRBJ2-5, is as follows: SAVISQKPSRDICQRGTSLTIQCQVDSQVTMMFWYRQQPGQSLTLIATANQGSEATYESGFVIDKFPISRPNLTFSTLTVSNMSPEDSSIYLCSVRGLTQETQYFGPGTRLLVL.

This clonotype occurred many times. The V call is TRBV6-5, the J call TRBJ2-7, with 8 bases lining up with TRBD1. The CDR3 is 14 amino acids. Trimming at V came to 6 bases and at J to 3 bases, leaving 7 bases not matched to a gene. CDR1 MNHEY and CDR2 SVGAGI come from the germline V gene. CDR3 bases: TGTGCCAGCAGCCCCGGACAGGGCCGCTACGAGCAGTACTTC. It yields the protein CASSPGQGRYEQYF.

The V gene is TRBV4-3, the J gene TRBJ2-7, with 8 bases matching TRBD1. This CDR3 contains 18 residues. In germline, CDR1 is LGHNA, CDR2 YSLEER. V lost 0 bases and J lost 0; bases outside the gene matches: 10. The CDR3 protein is CASSQDLSRDRGSYEQYF. CDR3 nucleotides: TGCGCCAGCAGCCAAGATCTAAGCAGAGACAGGGGCTCCTACGAGCAGTACTTC.

Worth noting for this clonotype: This clone may be a read error of a much larger clone one base away. The gene calls are TRBV5-1 and TRBJ1-1; TRBD1 agrees at 8 bases. This CDR3 is 15 amino acids long. Germline CDR1 SGHRS, CDR2 YFSETQ. For the CDR3, the DNA is TGCGCCGGCAGCCGTCTTACAGGGGGAAACACTGAAGCTTTCTTT. Translated: CAGSRLTGGNTEAFF.

V gene TRBV4-1 combines with J gene TRBJ2-1; tentatively, D is TRBD1 or TRBD2 (5 bases each). CDR3 length: 14 residues. Looked up from germline, CDR1 is MGHRA and CDR2 is YSYEKL. The V end was cut by 7 bases, the J end by 6 bases, with 16 bases between. CDR3 DNA sequence: TGCGCCAGCACCATAGGGACCGGAATCAATGAGCAGTTCTTC. This gives the protein CASTIGTGINEQFF.

This clonotype was found a few times. The chain combines TRBV5-1 with TRBJ2-4; a weak D match, TRBD2 (6 bases). V gave up 0 bases and J gave up 13 bases, with 14 bases separating them. The CDR3 has 13 amino acids. In germline, CDR1 is SGHRS, CDR2 YFSETQ. The CDR3 coding sequence is TGCGCCAGCAGCTTGGGGGACTCCAATGAGCAGTACTTC. Amino acids: CASSLGDSNEQYF.

This chain uses TRBV29-1 with TRBJ2-1; D gene unclear. The CDR3 length is 13 residues. V lost 2 bases to trimming and J lost 12 bases, with 17 bases between them. Per the germline V gene, CDR1 is SQVTM and CDR2 is ANQGSEA. The CDR3 coding sequence is TGCAGCGTTGAAAACGGGCCGAGCGATGGGCAGTTCTTC. This encodes CSVENGPSDGQFF.

This clonotype appeared a few times. The chain has TRBV2 and TRBJ1-4, with D uncertain. CDR1 SNHLY and CDR2 FYNNEI come from the germline V gene. CDR3 length: 13 amino acids. Trimming removed 1 base at V and 1 base at J, with 1 base between. The CDR3 here is CASSEGTNEKLFF. The CDR3 coding sequence is TGTGCCAGCAGTGAAGGAACTAATGAAAAACTGTTTTTT.

This clonotype was observed a handful of times. CDR3 amino acids: CASSESGSSDIQYF. CDR3 nucleotides: TGTGCCAGCAGTGAATCGGGATCCTCGGACATTCAGTACTTC. This chain joins TRBV2 and TRBJ2-4; tentatively, D is TRBD2 (5 bases). CDR1 is SNHLY, CDR2 FYNNEI, per germline. This CDR3 comprises 14 residues. The V and J ends lost 2 bases and 8 bases respectively, with 13 bases between them.

Note on this clonotype: This likely traces to a read error, being one base from a far larger clone. The chain combines TRBV7-3 with TRBJ2-6, with a possible D match to TRBD1 (5 bases). The CDR3 extends over 13 amino acids. CDR1 SGHTA and CDR2 FQGTGA come from the germline V gene. Here the CDR3 reads CASSSSGANVRTF. The CDR3 DNA reads as TGTGCCAGCAGCTCCTCTGGGGCCAACGTCCGGACTTTC.

The CDR3 loop reads CASSRSEIGANVLTF. DNA for the CDR3: TGCGCCAGCAGCAGAAGTGAAATCGGGGCCAACGTCCTGACTTTC. The chain is built from TRBV5-1 and TRBJ2-6; D not resolved. The germline V gene has CDR1 SGHRS and CDR2 YFSETQ. V lost 4 bases and J lost 4, with 12 bases in between. This CDR3 contains 15 residues.

The chain is built from TRBV27 and TRBJ1-2, with D unresolved. The CDR3 has 16 amino acids. V lost 5 bases to trimming and J lost 0 bases, with 16 bases between them. Germline V CDR1 and CDR2: MNHEY, SMNVEV (reference sequence). The CDR3 DNA sequence: TGTGCCAGCAGTCTCCTCCCCATGGGTGCTAACTATGGCTACACCTTC. This translates into CASSLLPMGANYGYTF.

This clonotype was observed many times. The chain links TRBV4-2 to TRBJ2-7; D is tentatively TRBD1 or TRBD2 (5 bases each). V was cut by 4 bases and J by 3 bases, with 13 bases left in between. In germline, CDR1 is LGHNA, CDR2 YNFKEQ. CDR3 length: 14 residues. The CDR3 DNA sequence: TGTGCCAGCAGCCCCCCGGGACGGTACTACGAGCAGTACTTC. As protein: CASSPPGRYYEQYF.

This clonotype occurred many times. This CDR3 reads CASSAGTGPLYEQYF. The DNA for the CDR3 is TGCGCCAGCAGCGCAGGGACAGGTCCGCTCTACGAGCAGTACTTC. The chain recombines TRBV5-1 with TRBJ2-7, with TRBD1 matching over 8 bases. The CDR3 extends over 15 amino acids. The germline V gene encodes CDR1 SGHRS and CDR2 YFSETQ. The trim removed 4 bases at V and 3 bases at J, leaving 9 bases unmatched.

This clonotype was observed a handful of times. The chain combines TRBV14 with TRBJ1-4; D unclear. This CDR3 has 17 amino acids. CDR1 is SGHDN and CDR2 is FVKESK in the germline V gene. V lost 5 bases and J 0 bases, leaving 16 bases between the germline ends. Written as DNA, the CDR3 is TGTGCCAGCAGCAGCACCCACGACCCCACAACTAATGAAAAACTGTTTTTT. The encoded protein is CASSSTHDPTTNEKLFF.

The rearrangement links TRBV11-2 to TRBJ1-4; D might be TRBD1 (6 bases). V lost 1 base to trimming and J lost 7 bases, with 10 bases between them. The V gene's germline CDR1 is SGHAT and CDR2 FQNNGV. This CDR3 spans 14 amino acids. The CDR3 DNA reads as TGTGCCAGCAGCTTAGGACAGGCGGTTGAAAAACTGTTTTTT. Its protein product is CASSLGQAVEKLFF.

This sequence joins TRBV7-9 and TRBJ1-2; D remains unclear. V gave up 1 base and J gave up 1 base, with 7 bases separating them. Germline V lookup: CDR1 SEHNR, CDR2 FQNEAQ (reference sequence). The CDR3 sequence is 14 residues long. The CDR3 DNA reads as TGTGCCAGCAGCTTAGGGGAACTTAACTATGGCTACACCTTC. It encodes CASSLGELNYGYTF.